The TCR beta chain under discussion was sequenced for a study of OX40 agonist ivuxolimab in advanced cancers. This clone was seen once. TCRdb's copy holds only in-frame clones and misses some; the assay was immunoSEQ multiplex PCR. The table records some 70,000 clones, 70% to 90% of them present only once. The material sequenced was CD4+ or CD8+ T cells sorted from blood, taken in a trial of the OX40 agonist ivuxolimab. The receptor comes from an adult with an advanced solid tumor such as melanoma, head and neck, liver or kidney cancer.

CDR3 coding DNA: TGTGCCAGCAGTCCCAGGGGCACAGATACGCAGTATTTT. It yields the protein CASSPRGTDTQYF. The chain employs TRBV27 and TRBJ2-3; maybe TRBD1 (5 bases). The V and J ends lost 5 bases and 1 base respectively, with 7 bases between them. The V gene's germline CDR1 is MNHEY and CDR2 SMNVEV (reference sequence). The CDR3 is made up of 13 amino acids.